These 6 T cell receptor beta chains were sequenced from one sample in a study of T cells in Graves' hyperthyroidism and ophthalmopathy. Researchers amplified the TCR beta CDR3 regions from RNA transcripts. When the TCR CDR3 underwent first-round RT-PCR, the HTBI primer set was used. TCRdb itself ran the multiplex PCR reads through MiXCR, one entry per CDR3 protein. The repertoire holds fewer than 350,000 distinct CDR3 sequences, about 13% seen once, with 7.9% in the top ten. The sample comprised blood. These receptors all stem from a woman aged 40 to 50 with Graves' hyperthyroidism.

At least ten counts were recorded for this clonotype. The DNA of the CDR3 is TGTGCCACCAGCGTCGCGACAGGGGGTGTTTACGAGCAGTACTTC. Residues: CATSVATGGVYEQYF. The chain couples TRBV15 to TRBJ2-7; 9 bases map to TRBD1. From germline, CDR1 is LNHNV and CDR2 YYDKDF (reference sequence). J lost 4 bases, V lost 5 bases, and 9 bases had no gene match. The length of the CDR3 is 15 residues.

In this sample, this clonotype turned up many times. This chain connects TRBV20-1 to TRBJ2-7; 9 bases are shared with TRBD2. CDR1 and CDR2 (germline): DFQATT, SNEGSKA (reference sequence). V lost 5 bases, J lost 0 bases, and 14 bases stayed unmatched. The CDR3 is 17 amino acids. CDR3 protein: CSAAHLGSSGVSYEQYF. CDR3 nucleotide sequence: TGCAGTGCTGCTCACCTCGGGTCTAGCGGGGTCTCCTACGAGCAGTACTTC.

This clonotype showed up just a few times. The rearrangement uses TRBV5-6 and TRBJ2-1; TRBD2 aligns across 14 bases. This CDR3 contains 19 residues. V dropped 6 bases and J dropped 1; count of bases not matched to a gene: 12. CDR1 SGHDT and CDR2 YYEEEE come from the germline V gene. The CDR3 is CASNSELGLAGESYNEQFF. The CDR3 coding sequence is TGTGCCAGCAACTCCGAGTTGGGACTAGCGGGGGAATCCTACAATGAGCAGTTCTTC.

This clonotype was seen repeatedly, ten times or more. The chain carries TRBV5-6 and TRBJ1-1; TRBD1 is a possible D gene (5 bases). The CDR3 consists of 14 residues. Germline V gene lookup returns CDR1 SGHDT and CDR2 YYEEEE. Trimming pared 3 bases from V and 4 bases from J, leaving 13 bases between. The CDR3 DNA follows: TGTGCCAGCAGCTGGGACCCTCTAGCCACTGAAGCTTTCTTT. Amino acids: CASSWDPLATEAFF.

This clonotype was recorded a few times. The DNA of the CDR3 is TGTGCCAGCAGTGTTGGTGGATCCTACGAGCAGTACTTC. It yields the protein CASSVGGSYEQYF. The chain has TRBV7-6 and TRBJ2-7; D gene ambiguous. The CDR3 consists of 13 residues. Germline CDR1 SGHVS, CDR2 FNYEAQ. Between the trimmed V and J ends, which lost 6 bases and 1 base, there was a span of 10 bases.

This clonotype appeared many times. The chain joins TRBV3-1 to TRBJ1-6; D unclear. Germline V lookup: CDR1 LGHDT, CDR2 YNNKEL (reference sequence). The V and J ends lost 1 base and 5 bases respectively, with 6 bases between them. This CDR3 is 14 amino acids long. The CDR3: CASSQGGNNSPLHF. CDR3 DNA sequence: TGTGCCAGCAGCCAAGGGGGAAATAATTCACCCCTCCACTTT.